Listed below are T cell receptor beta chains from one sample, sequenced in a study of response to subunit inactivated influenza vaccine. From the RT-PCR reads, TCRdb called clonotypes with MiXCR, one entry per CDR3 protein. The sample records a few hundred thousand distinct CDR3 sequences, 11% being singletons. This sample also appeared in a second study, on T cells expressing NK-cell markers.

The sample here was PBMCs from blood, taken on the day of vaccination. The receptors derive from a man aged 50-60 years who received an inactivated influenza vaccine. Both conserved end residues are part of each CDR3. D genes are given only for firm matches. Rows give clone size only sometimes, using once, few, many, or a class for an expanded clone.

TRBJ1-1 | TRBD1 | few | TRBV7-9 | CASSLDSGTGDTEAFF | TGTGCCAGCAGCTTAGATTCGGGGACAGGGGACACTGAAGCTTTCTTT
TRBJ2-7 | NA | NA | TRBV11-3 | CASSPRGLTSSYEQYF | TGTGCCAGCAGCCCGAGGGGACTGACGAGCTCCTACGAGCAGTACTTC
TRBJ2-3 | NA | NA | TRBV5-1 | CASSSERGGTDTQYF | TGCGCCAGCAGCTCTGAAAGGGGCGGCACAGATACGCAGTATTTT
TRBJ2-4 | NA | many | TRBV28 | CASSLKSGSNIQYF | TGTGCCAGCAGTTTAAAATCCGGATCTAACATTCAGTACTTC
TRBJ2-1 | TRBD2 | NA | TRBV7-6 | CASSLSGRAAGERFF | TGTGCCAGCAGCTTAAGCGGGAGGGCCGCCGGTGAGCGGTTCTTC
TRBJ2-5 | NA | few | TRBV4-1 | CASSQVGLGFARLGQETQYF | TGCGCCAGCAGCCAAGTTGGTCTCGGGTTTGCTCGCTTAGGGCAAGAGACCCAGTACTTC
TRBJ2-7 | TRBD2 | NA | TRBV29-1 | CSVARTGTSTYEQYF | TGCAGCGTTGCCCGTACCGGGACTAGCACCTACGAGCAGTACTTC
TRBJ2-7 | NA | many | TRBV20-1 | CSAVLYEQYF | TGCAGTGCTGTATTATACGAGCAGTACTTC
TRBJ2-3 | NA | NA | TRBV20-1 | CSAKRLANTDTQYF | TGCAGTGCTAAAAGGTTAGCGAACACAGATACGCAGTATTTT
TRBJ2-7 | NA | NA | TRBV4-3 | CASSQGVGSYEQYF | TGCGCCAGCAGCCAAGGAGTCGGCTCCTACGAGCAGTACTTC
TRBJ2-2 | NA | NA | TRBV7-6 | CASSLIARPATNTGELFF | TGTGCCAGCAGCTTAATAGCTCGGCCAGCCACGAACACCGGGGAGCTGTTTTTT
TRBJ2-7 | NA | NA | TRBV5-1 | CASNRRGSTSEQYF | TGCGCCAGTAATCGGAGGGGGTCAACCTCCGAGCAGTACTTC
TRBJ2-1 | NA | many | TRBV20-1 | CSANQQDEQFF | TGCAGTGCAAACCAGCAGGATGAGCAGTTCTTC
TRBJ2-5 | NA | many | TRBV12-3/TRBV12-4 | CASSSSGQETQYF | TGTGCCAGCAGCTCAAGCGGACAAGAGACCCAGTACTTC
TRBJ2-3 | NA | few | TRBV11-1 | CASSLVFGSTADGADTQYF | TGTGCCAGCAGCTTAGTATTCGGGTCAACGGCTGACGGCGCAGATACGCAGTATTTT
TRBJ1-5 | TRBD1 | many | TRBV6-1 | CASSPQVGTGQKPQHF | TGTGCCAGCAGTCCACAGGTGGGGACAGGACAGAAGCCCCAGCATTTT
TRBJ2-7 | TRBD2 | NA | TRBV7-8 | CASSASGSAFDEQYF | TGTGCCAGCAGCGCTAGCGGGAGCGCCTTCGACGAGCAGTACTTC
TRBJ2-1 | NA | many | TRBV28 | CASSPDPTSYNEQFF | TGTGCCAGCAGTCCGGACCCAACGTCCTACAATGAGCAGTTCTTC
TRBJ2-1 | TRBD2 | NA | TRBV29-1 | CSVATRLAGVGEQFF | TGCAGCGTCGCCACCCGACTAGCGGGGGTTGGTGAGCAGTTCTTC
TRBJ2-5 | NA | many | TRBV12-3/TRBV12-4 | CASSLGGEQTQYF | TGTGCCAGCAGTTTAGGTGGGGAGCAGACCCAGTACTTC
TRBJ2-2 | TRBD2 | NA | TRBV20-1 | CSAIDRAGATGELFF | TGCAGTGCGATAGACCGAGCGGGAGCCACCGGGGAGCTGTTTTTT
TRBJ2-2 | NA | few | TRBV6-5 | CASSYSVGTGELFF | TGTGCCAGCAGTTACTCGGTTGGGACCGGGGAGCTGTTTTTT
TRBJ1-4 | NA | many | TRBV27 | CASSSLGGKLFF | TGTGCCAGCAGTTCCTTGGGGGGGAAACTGTTTTTT
TRBJ2-5 | NA | NA | TRBV7-2 | CASSLVGRVIQETQYF | TGTGCCAGCAGCTTAGTGGGGCGGGTTATACAAGAGACCCAGTACTTC
TRBJ1-3 | TRBD1 | few | TRBV7-2 | CASSLLDRGRGNTIYF | TGTGCCAGCAGCTTGTTGGACAGGGGCAGGGGAAACACCATATATTTT
TRBJ2-3 | TRBD1 | many | TRBV18 | CASSLGQYTDTQYF | TGTGCCAGCTCCCTGGGACAGTACACAGATACGCAGTATTTT
TRBJ2-7 | TRBD2 | few | TRBV6-1 | CASSESGGIYEQYF | TGTGCCAGCAGTGAGAGCGGGGGAATCTACGAGCAGTACTTC
TRBJ1-5 | TRBD1 | NA | TRBV9 | CASSVGQGLGQPQHF | TGTGCCAGCAGCGTAGGACAGGGTCTCGGTCAGCCCCAGCATTTT
TRBJ2-7 | TRBD2 | NA | TRBV20-1 | CSGKPGLADYEQYF | TGCAGTGGTAAACCGGGACTAGCGGATTACGAGCAGTACTTC
TRBJ2-3 | TRBD2 | few | TRBV29-1 | CSVERLAGAGRDTQYF | TGCAGCGTTGAAAGACTAGCGGGAGCGGGGCGGGATACGCAGTATTTT
TRBJ1-1 | NA | NA | TRBV6-5 | CASSYSSLANTEAFF | TGTGCCAGCAGTTACAGTAGCCTGGCGAACACTGAAGCTTTCTTT
TRBJ1-1 | TRBD1 | few | TRBV7-2 | CASSLLGTVGAFF | TGTGCCAGCAGCTTACTTGGGACAGTCGGAGCTTTCTTT
TRBJ1-1 | NA | once | TRBV10-3 | CAMGPGQQLHTEAFF | TGTGCCATGGGCCCCGGGCAGCAACTGCACACTGAAGCTTTCTTT